A single sample gave rise to the 19 T cell receptor beta chains below, sequenced in a study of blood T cell repertoires in COVID-19. Profiling relied on immunoSEQ multiplex PCR, and the TCRdb table lists in-frame clones only, not all of them. Of 150,000 to 200,000 clones listed, roughly 91% are singletons. Sequencing used peripheral blood. These receptors were obtained from a man aged 35-49 years with active or convalescent COVID-19.

The chain is built from TRBV5-4 and TRBJ1-2; weak D call: TRBD1 (6 bases). The CDR3 length is 15 residues. The V end was cut by 0 bases, the J end by 7 bases, with 16 bases between. Germline values: CDR1 SGHNT, CDR2 YYREEE (reference sequence). The DNA for the CDR3 is TGTGCCAGCAGCTTGGGTACAGGGAGTTTTGGTGGCTACACCTTC. Translated, it gives CASSLGTGSFGGYTF.

The V call is TRBV5-6, the J call TRBJ1-2; 9 bases are shared with TRBD1. The germline V gene has CDR1 SGHDT and CDR2 YYEEEE. V lost 4 bases, J lost 2 bases, and 6 bases stayed unmatched. This CDR3 spans 15 amino acids. The CDR3 spells CASSRTGATNYGYTF. The DNA of the CDR3 is TGTGCCAGCAGCAGGACAGGGGCTACAAACTATGGCTACACCTTC.

In this sample, this clone turned up once. CDR3 DNA: TGTGCCAGCAGCTCACCGGGACAGGGGTTGGCTGGCTACACCTTC. As protein: CASSSPGQGLAGYTF. V usage is TRBV7-6 and J usage is TRBJ1-2; TRBD1 matches at 10 bases. After removal of 4 bases from V and 7 bases from J, the junction contained 9 bases not matched to a gene. Germline CDR1 SGHVS, CDR2 FNYEAQ. This CDR3 has 15 amino acids.

The rearrangement links TRBV5-1 to TRBJ1-1; 7 bases line up with TRBD1. CDR1 is SGHRS, CDR2 YFSETQ, per germline. Germline trimming cut 3 bases from V and 6 bases from J; bases unmatched to any gene: 8. There are 14 residues in the CDR3. The CDR3 sequence: CASSYGTAGAEAFF. The CDR3 DNA reads as TGCGCCAGCAGCTATGGGACAGCCGGGGCTGAAGCTTTCTTT.

The sample holds one count of this clone. The chain combines TRBV3-1 (or the pseudogene TRBV3-2) with TRBJ2-3, with 12 bases aligning to TRBD2. The CDR3 runs to 15 residues. The V and J ends lost 4 bases and 3 bases, in that order; junction bases with no gene match: 2. Germline-derived CDR1 and CDR2 are LGHDT and YNNKEL (reference sequence). The CDR3 loop reads CASSPGTSGTDTQYF. The CDR3 region has the DNA TGTGCCAGCAGCCCCGGGACTAGCGGGACAGATACGCAGTATTTT.

The chain recombines TRBV5-1 with TRBJ1-1; tentative D call: TRBD1 (6 bases). The CDR3 totals 16 residues. Germline CDR1 and CDR2: SGHRS and YFSETQ. Trimming cost V 4 bases and J 0 bases, with 16 bases left between them. The CDR3 DNA follows: TGCGCCAGCAGCCCCGGGACAACGCAAATGAACACTGAAGCTTTCTTT. Translation: CASSPGTTQMNTEAFF.

The J gene is TRBJ2-7, the V gene TRBV28; TRBD2 is a possible D gene (5 bases). Germline lookup yields CDR1 MDHEN and CDR2 SYDVKM. The CDR3 covers 15 residues. V lost 5 bases and J lost 3, with 17 bases in between. The CDR3 DNA sequence: TGTGCCAGCAGTGGAGGCCTAGCCACGGTCTACGAGCAGTACTTC. This encodes CASSGGLATVYEQYF.

This chain links TRBV6-1 with TRBJ1-6; no clear D gene. This CDR3 region has 11 residues. The V end was cut by 1 base, the J end by 16 bases, with 8 bases between. CDR1 MNHNS and CDR2 SASEGT come from the germline V gene. The CDR3 protein is CASSEESELHF. For the CDR3, the DNA is TGTGCCAGCAGTGAAGAGAGCGAACTCCACTTT.

The genes are TRBV2 and TRBJ1-5, with TRBD1 identical over 9 bases. V shed 8 bases and J 6 bases; nucleotides not matched to a gene: 5. The CDR3 covers 13 residues. Germline V gives CDR1 SNHLY, CDR2 FYNNEI. CDR3 DNA sequence: TGTGCCAGCCGGGACAGGGCAGTTCAGCCCCAGCATTTT. Encoded protein: CASRDRAVQPQHF.

The chain has TRBV21-1 and TRBJ1-1. TRBV21-1 counts as a pseudogene. The CDR3 loop spans 16 amino acids. DNA for the CDR3: TGTGCCAGCACAGGGTGGAGGGAGTCCCGGGCGACTGAAGCTTTCTTT. This translates into CASTGWRESRATEAFF.

This rearrangement joins TRBV6-5 to TRBJ1-5, with D maybe TRBD1 (6 bases). The CDR3 covers 13 residues. Germline CDR1 is MNHEY and CDR2 is SVGAGI. V shed 6 bases and J shed 4 bases, with 10 bases lying between them. The DNA of the CDR3 is TGTGCCAGCAGGTCCAGGGGAAATCAGCCCCAGCATTTT. Its translation: CASRSRGNQPQHF.

CDR3 residues: CASSRLRDRYSYEQYF. The DNA of the CDR3 is TGTGCCAGCAGCCGACTCCGGGACAGATACTCCTACGAGCAGTACTTC. The rearrangement uses TRBV7-9 and TRBJ2-7, with TRBD1 matching over 7 bases. The J segment lost 0 bases and the V segment lost 5 bases, leaving 10 bases of the junction unmatched. Germline V gene lookup returns CDR1 SEHNR and CDR2 FQNEAQ (reference sequence). The CDR3 contains 16 residues.

The V gene is TRBV3-1 (or the pseudogene TRBV3-2), the J gene TRBJ2-4, with TRBD2 identical over 9 bases. Trimming removed 0 bases from V and 6 bases from J; junction bases left unmatched: 9. Germline CDR1 LGHDT, CDR2 YNNKEL (reference sequence). This CDR3 contains 17 residues. As DNA, the CDR3 is TGTGCCAGCAGCCAAGATTTAGCGGGAGTGGGGGGAAACATTCAGTACTTC. Its protein is CASSQDLAGVGGNIQYF.

The chain joins TRBV28 to TRBJ2-4, with TRBD1 as a possible D gene (6 bases). Germline V gene sequence: CDR1 MDHEN, CDR2 SYDVKM. With 4 bases removed from V and 0 bases from J, the gap between germline ends came to 13 bases. The CDR3 is made up of 16 amino acids. CDR3 DNA: TGTGCCAGCAGTTCAGGGACACTCCTAGCCAAAAACATTCAGTACTTC. Residues: CASSSGTLLAKNIQYF.

V gene TRBV19 combines with J gene TRBJ2-5; D may be TRBD2 (7 bases). CDR3 length: 13 residues. The V gene lost 5 bases and the J gene lost 3 bases, with 10 bases spanning the gap. Per the germline V gene, CDR1 is LNHDA and CDR2 is SQIVND (reference sequence). CDR3 sequence (DNA): TGTGCCAGTAGTGGGGGGGCCGAAGAGACCCAGTACTTC. Protein product: CASSGGAEETQYF. Looking up the rest from reference TRBV19 and TRBJ2-5 gives the full variable domain: DGGITQSPKYLFRKEGQNVTLSCEQNLNHDAMYWYRQDPGQGLRLIYYSQIVNDFQKGDIAEGYSVSREKKESFPLTVTSAQKNPTAFYLCASSGGAEETQYFGPGTRLLVL.

The chain is built from TRBV9 and TRBJ2-1; tentatively, D is TRBD1 (6 bases). Germline V gene data show CDR1 as SGDLS and CDR2 as YYNGEE. This CDR3 has 17 residues. V shed 0 bases and J shed 0 bases, with 13 bases lying between them. CDR3 sequence reads: CASSVGIDRSSYNEQFF. CDR3 DNA sequence: TGTGCCAGCAGCGTAGGCATCGACAGGAGCTCCTACAATGAGCAGTTCTTC.

V and J are TRBV7-8 and TRBJ1-1; D not certain. The V end was cut by 3 bases, the J end by 7 bases, with 12 bases between. The CDR3 length is 13 residues. Per the germline V gene, CDR1 is SGHVS and CDR2 is FQNEAQ. CDR3 residues: CASSFPVGSEAFF. The CDR3 nucleotides are TGTGCCAGCAGCTTCCCCGTGGGGAGTGAAGCTTTCTTT.

The chain links TRBV30 to TRBJ1-4, with TRBD1 identical over 9 bases. CDR1 is GTSNPN and CDR2 is SVGIG in the germline V gene (reference sequence). Trimming took 2 bases from V and 8 from J; bases not matched to a gene: 9. The CDR3 is made up of 15 amino acids. This CDR3 reads CAWSPLGQGLEKLFF. The CDR3 region has the DNA TGTGCCTGGAGTCCACTGGGACAGGGATTAGAAAAACTGTTTTTT.

V and J are TRBV5-1 and TRBJ1-1, with a possible D match to TRBD1 (5 bases). Trimming pared 0 bases from V and 1 base from J, leaving 13 bases between. The CDR3 has 16 amino acids. The V gene's germline CDR1 is SGHRS and CDR2 YFSETQ. CDR3 region: CASSLVLQTGNTEAFF. In DNA, the CDR3 is TGCGCCAGCAGCTTGGTGCTCCAAACAGGGAACACTGAAGCTTTCTTT.